There are a few counts of the clone carrying this T cell receptor (beta chain). Its antigen remains unidentified. The germline CDR1 and CDR2 sequences are GTSNPN and SVGIG (reference sequence). This CDR3 has 13 amino acids. The V gene lost 5 bases and the J gene lost 7 bases, with 15 bases spanning the gap. This record belongs to a study of T-cell memory formation after mild COVID-19. The wider study: TCR clusters mostly belonged to single donors.

Study outcomes and limitations: Contracting CD8+ clones were enriched in EMRA, CD4+ mainly in CM and EM.

TCRdb analysed the 5' RACE reads with MiXCR anew, one entry per CDR3 protein. The sample shows roughly 200,000 distinct CDR3 sequences, about 18% of them seen only once. Sequenced sample: PBMCs or a T cell subset sorted from them (not recorded which). The chain combines TRBV30 with TRBJ1-5; possible D gene TRBD1, 6 bases. This TCR derives from an adult woman who had mild COVID-19 (a few samples of this study predate the infection). Cell type and time point are not known. The CDR3 spells CAWAESDSQPQHF. The CDR3 region has the DNA TGTGCCTGGGCTGAATCGGACAGCCAGCCCCAGCATTTT.